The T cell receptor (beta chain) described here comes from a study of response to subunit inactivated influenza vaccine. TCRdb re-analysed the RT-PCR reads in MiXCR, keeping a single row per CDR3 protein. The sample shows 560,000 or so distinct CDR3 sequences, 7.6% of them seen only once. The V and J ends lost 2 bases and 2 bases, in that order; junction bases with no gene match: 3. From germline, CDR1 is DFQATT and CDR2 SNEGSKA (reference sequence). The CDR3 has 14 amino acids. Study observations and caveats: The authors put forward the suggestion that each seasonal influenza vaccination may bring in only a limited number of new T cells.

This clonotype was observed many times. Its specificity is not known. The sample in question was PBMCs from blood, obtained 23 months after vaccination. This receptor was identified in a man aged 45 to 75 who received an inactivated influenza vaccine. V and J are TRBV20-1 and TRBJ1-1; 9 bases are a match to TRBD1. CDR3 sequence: CSARRGQGNTEAFF. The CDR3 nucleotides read TGCAGTGCTAGAAGGGGACAGGGAAACACTGAAGCTTTCTTT.